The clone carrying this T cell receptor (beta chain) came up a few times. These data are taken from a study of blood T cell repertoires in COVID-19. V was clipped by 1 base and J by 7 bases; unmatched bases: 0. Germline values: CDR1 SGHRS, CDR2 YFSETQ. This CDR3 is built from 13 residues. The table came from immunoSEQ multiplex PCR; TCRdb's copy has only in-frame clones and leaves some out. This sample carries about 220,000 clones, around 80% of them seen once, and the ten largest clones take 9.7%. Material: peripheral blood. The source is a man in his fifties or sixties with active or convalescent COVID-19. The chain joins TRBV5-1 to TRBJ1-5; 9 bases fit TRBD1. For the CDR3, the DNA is TGCGCCAGCAGCTTGACAGGGGGCCAGCCCCAGCATTTT. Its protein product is CASSLTGGQPQHF.